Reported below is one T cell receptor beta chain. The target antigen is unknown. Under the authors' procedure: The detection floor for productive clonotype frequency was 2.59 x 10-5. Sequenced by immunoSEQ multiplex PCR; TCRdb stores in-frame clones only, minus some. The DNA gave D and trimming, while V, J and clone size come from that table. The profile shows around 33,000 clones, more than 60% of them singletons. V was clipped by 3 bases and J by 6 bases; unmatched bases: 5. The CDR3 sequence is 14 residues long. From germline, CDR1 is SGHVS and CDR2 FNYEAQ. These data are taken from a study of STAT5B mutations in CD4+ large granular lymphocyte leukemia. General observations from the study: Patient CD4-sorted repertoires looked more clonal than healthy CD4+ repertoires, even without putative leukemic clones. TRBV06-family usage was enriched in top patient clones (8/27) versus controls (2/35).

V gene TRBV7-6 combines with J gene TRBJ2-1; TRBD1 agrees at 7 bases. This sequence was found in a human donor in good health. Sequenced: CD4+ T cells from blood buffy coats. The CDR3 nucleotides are TGTGCCAGCAGCTTTCGACAGGGTGCCAATGAGCAGTTCTTC. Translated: CASSFRQGANEQFF.